These 10 T cell receptor beta chains were all obtained from the same sample, sequenced in a study of Ad26.COV2.S vaccination and SARS-CoV-2 variants. Treatment here: 19 received Ad26.COV2.S at low or high dose, single or two shots; 5 received placebo; per-sample allocation not given. Sampling was performed 63 days after the first vaccine or placebo injection. Sequencing used immunoSEQ multiplex PCR; TCRdb keeps in-frame clones, though not all of them. The sample carries 350,000 to 500,000 clones, roughly nine tenths recorded once. Sequencing was performed on peripheral blood, taken in a trial of Ad26.COV2.S vaccine versus placebo. The receptors were gathered from a person aged 18 to 59 who received the Ad26.COV2.S COVID-19 vaccine or a placebo.

In its sample, this clone was seen a few times. The chain recombines TRBV2 with TRBJ1-5; D might be TRBD1 (6 bases). Germline values: CDR1 SNHLY, CDR2 FYNNEI. Trimming removed 2 bases from V and 7 bases from J, with 9 bases in between. The CDR3 contains 13 residues. CDR3 sequence (DNA): TGTGCCAGCAGTGAAATACAGGGCCAGCCCCAGCATTTT. Amino acid sequence: CASSEIQGQPQHF.

The rearrangement uses TRBV7-6 and TRBJ2-7, with 8 bases lining up with TRBD2. The CDR3 extends over 15 amino acids. V gave up 5 bases and J gave up 5 bases; unmatched junction bases: 11. Germline lookup yields CDR1 SGHVS and CDR2 FNYEAQ. CDR3 protein: CASSLLLSGENEQYF. The CDR3 DNA reads as TGTGCCAGCAGCCTCCTCCTTAGCGGGGAAAACGAGCAGTACTTC.

This chain uses TRBV5-4 with TRBJ2-7; tentative D call: TRBD2 (7 bases). The CDR3 is 18 amino acids. Germline V CDR1 and CDR2: SGHNT, YYREEE (reference sequence). Trimming took 4 bases from V and 3 from J, leaving 26 bases between them. This chain's CDR3 is CASSVGGAGRRAHYEQYV. In DNA form, the CDR3 reads TGTGCCAGCAGCGTGGGGGGGGCAGGCCGAAGGGCCCACTACGAGCAGTACGTC.

Concerning this clone: Other DNA sequences in the sample encode the same CDR3. The chain combines TRBV5-1 with TRBJ2-2; possibly TRBD1 for D (5 bases). V gave up 2 bases and J gave up 3 bases, with 8 bases separating them. The CDR3 has 14 residues. Germline V gene lookup returns CDR1 SGHRS and CDR2 YFSETQ. CDR3 protein: CASSLDSYTGELFF. CDR3 nucleotides: TGCGCCAGCAGCTTAGACAGCTACACCGGGGAGCTGTTTTTT.

The chain joins TRBV7-3 to TRBJ2-2, with D possibly matching TRBD2 (5 bases). Germline V gene data show CDR1 as SGHTA and CDR2 as FQGTGA. CDR3 size: 16 residues. Deletions cut 0 bases from V and 5 bases from J, with 13 bases between. This CDR3 is CASSLTVERRTGELFF. CDR3 bases: TGTGCCAGCAGCTTAACGGTTGAGCGGAGAACCGGGGAGCTGTTTTTT.

V usage is TRBV5-1 and J usage is TRBJ2-1; the D is unclear. The germline V gene encodes CDR1 SGHRS and CDR2 YFSETQ. The CDR3 runs to 11 residues. The V and J ends lost 2 bases and 10 bases respectively, with 7 bases between them. The CDR3 nucleotides read TGCGCCAGCAGCTTCGGATGGGAGCAGTTCTTC. This codes for CASSFGWEQFF.

The chain employs TRBV24-1 and TRBJ2-1, with TRBD2 matching 8 bases. Trimming at V came to 2 bases and at J to 6 bases, leaving 5 bases not matched to a gene. The germline V gene has CDR1 KGHDR and CDR2 SFDVKD. The CDR3 extends over 15 amino acids. The CDR3 sequence: CATSDSWTSPNEQFF. DNA for the CDR3: TGTGCCACCAGTGATTCCTGGACTAGCCCCAATGAGCAGTTCTTC.

The chain links TRBV18 to TRBJ1-3; D call uncertain. V lost 6 bases and J lost 2, with 14 bases in between. CDR3 length equals 15 residues. Per germline, CDR1 KGHSH and CDR2 LQKENI. The CDR3 DNA is TGTGCCAGCTCGCCGGGAAGGAACACTGGAAACACCATATATTTT. Its translation: CASSPGRNTGNTIYF.

V is TRBV15 and J is TRBJ1-3, with D hard to call. Germline CDR1 is LNHNV and CDR2 is YYDKDF (reference sequence). V lost 1 base, J lost 0 bases, and 19 bases lay in between. There are 19 residues in the CDR3. The CDR3: CATSRGVWSRGSSGNTIYF. The DNA of the CDR3 is TGTGCCACCAGCAGAGGGGTCTGGTCGCGCGGAAGCTCTGGAAACACCATATATTTT. Combining the CDR3 with reference TRBV15 and TRBJ1-3 gives the whole variable domain DAMVIQNPRYQVTQFGKPVTLSCSQTLNHNVMYWYQQKSSQAPKLLFHYYDKDFNNEADTPDNFQSRRPNTSFCFLDIRSPGLGDTAMYLCATSRGVWSRGSSGNTIYFGEGSWLTVV.

The chain uses TRBV18 and TRBJ1-3; D unclear. V dropped 3 bases and J dropped 8 bases, with 11 bases sitting between them. Germline V gene data show CDR1 as KGHSH and CDR2 as LQKENI. This CDR3 has 13 amino acids. CDR3 sequence: CASSPSPGDTIYF. The CDR3 DNA is TGTGCCAGCTCACCGAGTCCCGGGGACACCATATATTTT.